This entry lists 11 T cell receptor beta chains sequenced from one sample in a study of molecular identifiers for immune sequencing clone quantification. TCRdb itself ran the PCR reads through MiXCR, one entry per CDR3 protein. The profile shows a few hundred thousand distinct CDR3 sequences, about 21% of them singletons. The specimen sequenced was naive CD8+ T cells from blood, with Jurkat cell RNA spiked in. The subset here: FACS-sorted CD8+CD4-CCR7+CD45RA+ naive T cells. The receptors derive from a human donor in good health. Some libraries in this study had Jurkat cell RNA spiked in.

The sample holds many counts of this clonotype. This chain joins TRBV6-5 and TRBJ1-1, with D possibly being TRBD1 (6 bases). The CDR3 has 15 amino acids. Germline-derived CDR1 and CDR2 are MNHEY and SVGAGI. With 2 bases removed from V and 5 bases from J, the gap between germline ends came to 15 bases. The CDR3 loop is CASSYARGLGTEAFF. The CDR3 coding sequence is TGTGCCAGCAGTTACGCCAGGGGTCTTGGGACTGAAGCTTTCTTT.

The chain joins TRBV20-1 to TRBJ2-7; D assignment may be TRBD1 or TRBD2 (5 bases each). This CDR3 is 11 amino acids long. V was cut by 6 bases and J by 7 bases, with 13 bases left in between. CDR1 and CDR2 (germline): DFQATT, SNEGSKA (reference sequence). CDR3 sequence reads: CSARDVGEQYF. CDR3 sequence (DNA): TGCAGTGCCAGGGACGTGGGGGAGCAGTACTTC.

This clonotype has only one observation. The junction shows a germline mismatch at one end, possibly a read error. The rearrangement joins TRBV7-2 to TRBJ2-3; D tentatively reads TRBD1 or TRBD2 (5 bases each). Germline CDR1 reads SGHTA; CDR2 reads FQGNSA. The CDR3 covers 16 residues. The CDR3 region has the DNA TGTGCCAGCAGCTCAGAGGATTGGGGGAACGGAGATACGCAGTACTTT. It specifies CASSSEDWGNGDTQYF.

The chain has TRBV20-1 and TRBJ2-7; the match to TRBD1 covers 7 bases. This CDR3 spans 15 amino acids. The V gene end was trimmed by 3 bases and the J gene end by 2 bases; junction bases not matched to a gene: 10. Germline assignment: CDR1 DFQATT and CDR2 SNEGSKA (reference sequence). The CDR3 DNA reads TGCAGTGCTAGGTCTTGCACAGGGGTCCCCTACGAGCAGTACTTC. Its protein product is CSARSCTGVPYEQYF.

The V gene is TRBV12-3 or TRBV12-4, the J gene TRBJ2-7; possibly TRBD2 for D (5 bases). CDR3 length: 12 residues. V lost 6 bases and J lost 6, with 12 bases in between. CDR3 nucleotides: TGTGCCAGCAGCCCGGGGTGGGGCGAGCAGTACTTC. Translated, it gives CASSPGWGEQYF.

Worth noting for this clonotype: Since a much larger clone is just one base distant, this may be a read error. Here the CDR3 omits its conserved ending phenylalanine or tryptophan, so a read error is the likely source. V gene TRBV5-1 combines with J gene TRBJ2-7, with D possibly matching TRBD1 (6 bases). V gave up 6 bases and J gave up 3 bases, with 16 bases separating them. CDR1 and CDR2 from the germline V gene are SGHRS and YFSETQ. The CDR3 covers 14 residues. The CDR3 region is CASTMEGQFYEQYS. For the CDR3, the DNA is TGCGCCAGCACCATGGAAGGACAGTTCTACGAGCAGTACTCC.

This clonotype was counted between two and nine times. The V call is TRBV7-9, the J call TRBJ1-1; D is ambiguous. Germline CDR1 and CDR2: SEHNR and FQNEAQ (reference sequence). V lost 8 bases and J lost 0, with 13 bases in between. The CDR3 totals 14 residues. As DNA, the CDR3 is TGTGCCAGCGCTCAGGACGAGATGAACACTGAAGCTTTCTTT. Its protein is CASAQDEMNTEAFF.

The chain links TRBV20-1 to TRBJ2-2; 9 bases agree with TRBD2. Germline CDR1 is DFQATT and CDR2 is SNEGSKA (reference sequence). The junction had 10 bases not matched to a gene; V was cut back by 1 base and J by 4 bases. The CDR3 runs 17 residues. The CDR3 DNA follows: TGCAGTGCTAGAGTTTCCGAGCGGGAGGTGGTCACCGGGGAGCTGTTTTTT. It codes for CSARVSEREVVTGELFF.

This clonotype was found many times. The chain joins TRBV4-1 to TRBJ2-4; D unresolved. From germline, CDR1 is MGHRA and CDR2 YSYEKL. CDR3 length: 14 amino acids. The V end lost 5 bases, the J end lost 0 bases, and 8 bases lay between the germline ends. CDR3 amino acids: CASSFDLAKNIQYF. DNA for the CDR3: TGCGCCAGCAGCTTCGACCTAGCCAAAAACATTCAGTACTTC.

This clonotype was seen many times. The chain joins TRBV20-1 to TRBJ2-7; D gene unclear. This CDR3 spans 14 amino acids. CDR1 DFQATT and CDR2 SNEGSKA come from the germline V gene (reference sequence). V gave up 4 bases and J gave up 1 base, with 14 bases separating them. CDR3 region: CSAIDLNLSYEQYF. The CDR3 DNA is TGCAGTGCTATCGATCTAAACCTTTCCTACGAGCAGTACTTC.

This clonotype was counted ten times or more. V gene TRBV11-2 combines with J gene TRBJ1-2, with unresolved D. CDR1 is SGHAT and CDR2 is FQNNGV in the germline V gene. The V and J ends lost 1 base and 3 bases respectively, with 9 bases between them. There are 14 residues in the CDR3. The CDR3 sequence is CASSLGAGHYGYTF. CDR3 in DNA: TGTGCCAGCAGCTTAGGGGCAGGCCACTATGGCTACACCTTC.